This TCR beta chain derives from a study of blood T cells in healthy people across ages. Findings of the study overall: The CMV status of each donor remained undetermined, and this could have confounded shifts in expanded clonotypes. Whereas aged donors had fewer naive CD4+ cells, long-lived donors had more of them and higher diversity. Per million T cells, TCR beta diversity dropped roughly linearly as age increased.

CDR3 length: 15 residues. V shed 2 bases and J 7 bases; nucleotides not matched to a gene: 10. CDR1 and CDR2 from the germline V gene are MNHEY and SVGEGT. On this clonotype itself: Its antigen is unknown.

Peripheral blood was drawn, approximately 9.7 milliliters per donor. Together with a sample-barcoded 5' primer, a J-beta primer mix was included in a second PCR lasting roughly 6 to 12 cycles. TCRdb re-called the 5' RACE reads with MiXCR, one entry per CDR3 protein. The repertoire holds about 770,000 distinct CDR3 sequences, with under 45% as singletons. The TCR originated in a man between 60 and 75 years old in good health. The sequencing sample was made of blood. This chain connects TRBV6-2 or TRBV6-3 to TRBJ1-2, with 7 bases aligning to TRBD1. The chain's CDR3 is CASSYAGTDPPGYTF. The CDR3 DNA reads TGTGCCAGCAGTTACGCCGGGACAGACCCACCTGGCTACACCTTC.